This is a list of T cell receptor beta chains from one sample in a study of T-cell memory formation after mild COVID-19. TCRdb called the 5' RACE reads again in MiXCR, with one record for every CDR3 protein. Of approximately 180,000 distinct CDR3 sequences listed, more than 15% are singletons. The sequencing input was PBMCs or a T cell subset sorted from them (not recorded which). All receptors derive from an adult woman who had mild COVID-19 (a few samples of this study predate the infection). Cell type and time point are not known. The CDR3 runs from the conserved cysteine through the conserved F or W. Each record gives: D gene, J gene, V gene, clone size, CDR3 protein, CDR3 DNA. D genes are given only for firm matches. The size entry is marked missing in some rows and otherwise reads once, few, many or a size class.

D: .; J: TRBJ1-3; V: TRBV7-2; size: .; CDR3: CASSFGSRGNTIYF; DNA: TGTGCCAGCAGCTTCGGCAGCCGCGGAAACACCATATATTTT
D: .; J: TRBJ1-2; V: TRBV5-1; size: few; CDR3: CATRPKPGDTVYGYTF; DNA: TGCGCCACCCGTCCGAAACCGGGGGATACCGTATATGGCTACACCTTC
D: TRBD2; J: TRBJ2-3; V: TRBV7-9; size: medium-sized; CDR3: CASSPGVAGSRTDTQYF; DNA: TGTGCCAGCAGCCCTGGGGTAGCGGGGTCTCGCACAGATACGCAGTATTTT
D: TRBD1; J: TRBJ1-2; V: TRBV3-1; size: .; CDR3: CASSLQGSGYTF; DNA: TGTGCCAGCAGCTTACAGGGGTCTGGCTACACCTTC
D: TRBD1; J: TRBJ2-7; V: TRBV20-1; size: .; CDR3: CSARVGDRANYEQYF; DNA: TGCAGTGCTAGAGTAGGTGACAGGGCGAACTACGAGCAGTACTTC
D: .; J: TRBJ2-7; V: TRBV20-1; size: few; CDR3: CSARDGSRGAYEQYF; DNA: TGCAGTGCTAGAGATGGGTCCAGGGGGGCCTACGAGCAGTACTTC
D: .; J: TRBJ2-7; V: TRBV11-2; size: .; CDR3: CASSPLSGARGEQYF; DNA: TGTGCCAGCAGCCCCCTGAGCGGAGCCAGGGGCGAGCAGTACTTC
D: .; J: TRBJ2-7; V: TRBV7-9; size: few; CDR3: CASSLIGQAYEQYF; DNA: TGTGCCAGCAGCTTGATAGGCCAGGCCTACGAGCAGTACTTC
D: TRBD2; J: TRBJ2-7; V: TRBV20-1; size: few; CDR3: CSARDLLAGPSYEQYF; DNA: TGCAGTGCTAGAGATCTGCTAGCGGGGCCGTCCTACGAGCAGTACTTC
D: TRBD1; J: TRBJ2-7; V: TRBV14; size: .; CDR3: CASSQGPGGAEQYF; DNA: TGTGCCAGCAGCCAAGGCCCAGGGGGCGCAGAGCAGTACTTC
D: .; J: TRBJ1-1; V: TRBV3-1; size: .; CDR3: CASSQEYTEAFF; DNA: TGTGCCAGCAGCCAAGAGTACACTGAAGCTTTCTTT
D: TRBD1; J: TRBJ2-5; V: TRBV4-2; size: few; CDR3: CASSQGDRAQETQYF; DNA: TGTGCCAGCAGCCAAGGGGACAGGGCCCAAGAGACCCAGTACTTC
D: .; J: TRBJ1-4; V: TRBV7-2; size: .; CDR3: CASSLAWTATNEKLFF; DNA: TGTGCCAGCAGCTTAGCCTGGACAGCAACTAATGAAAAACTGTTTTTT
D: .; J: TRBJ2-5; V: TRBV19; size: .; CDR3: CASGARGKETQYF; DNA: TGTGCCAGTGGGGCTCGGGGGAAGGAGACCCAGTACTTC
D: .; J: TRBJ2-5; V: TRBV5-1; size: many; CDR3: CASSYGYSQETQYF; DNA: TGCGCCAGCAGCTACGGATACAGCCAGGAGACCCAGTACTTC
D: .; J: TRBJ2-2; V: TRBV7-8; size: .; CDR3: CASSFGLAGARTGELFF; DNA: TGTGCCAGCAGCTTCGGCTTGGCGGGGGCCCGGACCGGGGAGCTGTTTTTT
D: TRBD1; J: TRBJ1-6; V: TRBV25-1; size: .; CDR3: CASKTGNSPLHF; DNA: TGTGCCAGTAAGACAGGGAACTCACCCCTCCACTTT
D: .; J: TRBJ2-1; V: TRBV5-1; size: few; CDR3: CASSFGGDYNEQFF; DNA: TGCGCCAGCAGCTTTGGTGGGGACTACAATGAGCAGTTCTTC
D: TRBD1; J: TRBJ2-1; V: TRBV29-1; size: many; CDR3: CSVDDRASYNEQFF; DNA: TGCAGCGTGGATGACAGGGCTTCCTACAATGAGCAGTTCTTC
D: .; J: TRBJ1-5; V: TRBV18; size: .; CDR3: CASSGSQSNQPQHF; DNA: TGTGCCAGCTCAGGCTCCCAGAGCAATCAGCCCCAGCATTTT
D: .; J: TRBJ2-1; V: TRBV5-1; size: .; CDR3: CASSSLLPTPPNEQFF; DNA: TGCGCCAGCAGCTCCCTACTACCAACCCCTCCCAATGAGCAGTTCTTC
D: .; J: TRBJ1-1; V: TRBV5-1; size: few; CDR3: CAIHRARDTEAFF; DNA: TGCGCTATCCACAGGGCCCGCGACACTGAAGCTTTCTTT
D: .; J: TRBJ2-5; V: TRBV20-1; size: few; CDR3: CSALSGLTGGTQYF; DNA: TGCAGTGCTCTTAGCGGACTTACAGGAGGGACCCAGTACTTC
D: TRBD2; J: TRBJ2-1; V: TRBV6-1; size: .; CDR3: CASTRTSGHVF; DNA: TGTGCCAGCACCAGGACTAGCGGGCATGTCTTC
D: TRBD2; J: TRBJ2-1; V: TRBV6-2/TRBV6-3; size: .; CDR3: CASSPPGLGPQGSYNEQFF; DNA: TGTGCCAGCAGCCCACCGGGACTAGGCCCCCAGGGTTCCTACAATGAGCAGTTCTTC
D: .; J: TRBJ1-1; V: TRBV6-2/TRBV6-3; size: .; CDR3: CASSYIGGTEAFF; DNA: TGTGCCAGCAGTTACATCGGGGGAACTGAAGCTTTCTTT
D: .; J: TRBJ2-5; V: TRBV24-1; size: few; CDR3: CATSDSYTAPGETQYF; DNA: TGTGCCACCAGTGATTCTTATACGGCACCGGGGGAGACCCAGTACTTC
D: TRBD2; J: TRBJ2-1; V: TRBV14; size: few; CDR3: CASRLRTRGSYNEQFF; DNA: TGTGCCAGCAGGCTCCGGACTAGAGGGTCGTACAATGAGCAGTTCTTC
D: TRBD1; J: TRBJ2-6; V: TRBV2; size: few; CDR3: CASRPGQGNSGANVLTF; DNA: TGTGCCAGCAGACCGGGACAGGGGAACTCTGGGGCCAACGTCCTGACTTTC
D: TRBD1; J: TRBJ2-5; V: TRBV5-1; size: many; CDR3: CASSLARDRTIQETQYF; DNA: TGCGCCAGCAGCTTGGCTCGGGACAGAACCATCCAAGAGACCCAGTACTTC
D: TRBD2; J: TRBJ2-7; V: TRBV12-3/TRBV12-4; size: few; CDR3: CASVAGGSYEQYF; DNA: TGTGCCAGCGTAGCGGGGGGCAGTTACGAGCAGTACTTC
D: TRBD2; J: TRBJ2-7; V: TRBV5-5; size: many; CDR3: CASSLVASGGSSYEQYF; DNA: TGTGCCAGCAGCTTGGTGGCTAGCGGGGGAAGCTCCTACGAGCAGTACTTC
D: .; J: TRBJ2-7; V: TRBV9; size: .; CDR3: CASSVVWVSGYEQYF; DNA: TGTGCCAGCAGCGTAGTGTGGGTGAGCGGCTACGAGCAGTACTTC
D: .; J: TRBJ2-4; V: TRBV7-2; size: .; CDR3: CASQEGSKNIQYF; DNA: TGTGCCTCCCAGGAGGGTAGCAAAAACATTCAGTACTTC
D: TRBD1; J: TRBJ2-2; V: TRBV5-1; size: .; CDR3: CASSLFDRAGELFF; DNA: TGCGCCAGCAGCTTGTTTGACAGGGCCGGGGAGCTGTTTTTT
D: TRBD1; J: TRBJ1-1; V: TRBV9; size: .; CDR3: CASSVGQGRGTEAFF; DNA: TGTGCCAGCAGCGTAGGACAGGGGCGAGGAACTGAAGCTTTCTTT
D: .; J: TRBJ1-3; V: TRBV7-3; size: few; CDR3: CASSLKRSGNTIYF; DNA: TGTGCCAGCAGCTTAAAACGGTCCGGAAACACCATATATTTT
D: .; J: TRBJ2-7; V: TRBV12-3/TRBV12-4; size: .; CDR3: CASRSGAETPSYEQYF; DNA: TGTGCCAGCCGTTCCGGAGCCGAGACACCCTCCTACGAGCAGTACTTC
D: .; J: TRBJ2-7; V: TRBV30; size: .; CDR3: CAWGLGREQYF; DNA: TGTGCCTGGGGCCTCGGGCGCGAGCAGTACTTC
D: TRBD1; J: TRBJ1-2; V: TRBV7-6; size: .; CDR3: CASSLQDRGWNYGYTF; DNA: TGTGCCAGCAGCTTACAGGACAGGGGGTGGAACTATGGCTACACCTTC
D: TRBD1; J: TRBJ2-7; V: TRBV12-3/TRBV12-4; size: .; CDR3: CASSWTGGASYEQYF; DNA: TGTGCCAGCAGTTGGACAGGGGGCGCTTCCTACGAGCAGTACTTC
D: .; J: TRBJ2-4; V: TRBV12-3/TRBV12-4; size: .; CDR3: CASSFGGPENIQYF; DNA: TGTGCCAGCAGTTTTGGCGGCCCTGAAAACATTCAGTACTTC
D: .; J: TRBJ2-3; V: TRBV30; size: few; CDR3: CAWRPGTGYDTDTQYF; DNA: TGTGCCTGGCGGCCCGGGACGGGGTACGACACAGATACGCAGTATTTT
D: TRBD1; J: TRBJ2-6; V: TRBV10-3; size: few; CDR3: CAIRTDRGSGANVLTF; DNA: TGTGCCATCAGGACGGACAGGGGATCTGGGGCCAACGTCCTGACTTTC
D: .; J: TRBJ1-5; V: TRBV20-1; size: .; CDR3: CSARAPTARAEIRLSNQPQHF; DNA: TGCAGTGCTAGAGCTCCCACGGCCAGGGCCGAGATCCGCCTTAGCAATCAGCCCCAGCATTTT
D: .; J: TRBJ2-7; V: TRBV6-5; size: .; CDR3: CASSYSAFSSYEQYF; DNA: TGTGCCAGCAGTTACTCCGCGTTTAGCTCCTACGAGCAGTACTTC
D: .; J: TRBJ2-7; V: TRBV12-3/TRBV12-4; size: many; CDR3: CASRRDYEQYF; DNA: TGTGCCAGCCGCCGGGACTACGAGCAGTACTTC